This entry lists 9 T cell receptor beta chains sequenced from one sample in a study of blood T cell repertoires in COVID-19. Assay: immunoSEQ multiplex PCR; the TCRdb copy retains only in-frame clones and omits some. The sample holds a few hundred thousand clones; 80% to 90% are singletons and the top ten take about 4.1%. What was sequenced was PBMCs or T cells enriched from blood (not recorded which). These receptors originate from a woman aged 25 to 39 who had recovered from COVID-19.

The chain carries TRBV30 and TRBJ1-3; D is uncertain. This CDR3 contains 14 residues. Trimming shortened V by 0 bases and J by 2 bases, and 8 bases separated the two germline ends. Germline CDR1 and CDR2: GTSNPN and SVGIG (reference sequence). The CDR3 DNA sequence: TGTGCCTGGAGTGTAGACTTCGCTGGAAACACCATATATTTT. Its protein product is CAWSVDFAGNTIYF.

The genes are TRBV19 and TRBJ1-2; D is unresolved. The germline V gene encodes CDR1 LNHDA and CDR2 SQIVND (reference sequence). The CDR3 contains 15 residues. With 5 bases removed from V and 1 base from J, the gap between germline ends came to 14 bases. The CDR3 region has the DNA TGTGCCAGTAGTCTTCTCCAGGAAGGTAACTATGGCTACACCTTC. Translated: CASSLLQEGNYGYTF.

This chain links TRBV18 with TRBJ2-2; TRBD1 aligns across 7 bases. The CDR3 contains 15 residues. Germline V CDR1 and CDR2: KGHSH, LQKENI. V shed 5 bases, J shed 1 base, and the junction held 4 bases outside the gene matches. The chain's CDR3 is CASSTQGWNTGELFF. The CDR3 DNA reads as TGTGCCAGCTCAACACAGGGGTGGAACACCGGGGAGCTGTTTTTT.

This clone was found a few times. V usage is TRBV30 and J usage is TRBJ1-1, with D maybe TRBD1 (6 bases). This CDR3 contains 12 residues. V dropped 3 bases and J dropped 10 bases, with 15 bases sitting between them. The germline CDR1 and CDR2 sequences are GTSNPN and SVGIG (reference sequence). The CDR3 region has the DNA TGTGCCTGGAGCCCACCGGGAGGGGGAGCTTTCTTT. Its translation: CAWSPPGGGAFF.

This rearrangement joins TRBV5-6 to TRBJ2-1; the D gene is possibly TRBD1 (6 bases). This CDR3 is 13 amino acids long. Germline V gene data show CDR1 as SGHDT and CDR2 as YYEEEE. V gave up 3 bases and J gave up 5 bases, with 9 bases separating them. CDR3 bases: TGTGCCAGCAGCTCAGGGGTCCACAATGAGCAGTTCTTC. Translated: CASSSGVHNEQFF. Combining the CDR3 with reference TRBV5-6 and TRBJ2-1 gives the whole variable domain DAGVTQSPTHLIKTRGQQVTLRCSPKSGHDTVSWYQQALGQGPQFIFQYYEEEERQRGNFPDRFSGHQFPNYSSELNVNALLLGDSALYLCASSSGVHNEQFFGPGTRLTVL.

The chain combines TRBV28 with TRBJ1-6, with 10 positions matching TRBD1. CDR3 length: 17 amino acids. Germline V lookup: CDR1 MDHEN, CDR2 SYDVKM. V shed 2 bases and J 5 bases; nucleotides not matched to a gene: 6. This CDR3 reads CASSLVGTGANNSPLHF. CDR3 sequence (DNA): TGTGCCAGCAGTTTAGTCGGGACAGGGGCCAATAATTCACCCCTCCACTTT.

CDR3 bases: TGTGCCAGCAGCCCCCGGACAGGGGGAGGGACTGAAGCTTTCTTT. As protein: CASSPRTGGGTEAFF. This chain uses TRBV3-1 (or the pseudogene TRBV3-2) with TRBJ1-1; TRBD1 matches at 10 bases. This CDR3 contains 15 residues. The J segment lost 5 bases and the V segment lost 4 bases, leaving 7 bases of the junction unmatched. The V gene's germline CDR1 is LGHDT and CDR2 YNNKEL (reference sequence).

A few counts support this clone. V and J are TRBV18 and TRBJ1-3; tentative D call: TRBD1 (5 bases). CDR3 length: 16 amino acids. Germline-derived CDR1 and CDR2 are KGHSH and LQKENI. V was shortened by 0 bases and J by 2 bases, with 11 bases between the two germline ends. This chain's CDR3 is CASSPPQGRTGNTIYF. The CDR3 DNA reads as TGTGCCAGCTCACCACCGCAGGGAAGGACTGGAAACACCATATATTTT.

The J gene is TRBJ2-3, the V gene TRBV29-1; D uncertain. Germline assignment: CDR1 SQVTM and CDR2 ANQGSEA. The CDR3 extends over 12 amino acids. V was cut by 3 bases and J by 3 bases, with 7 bases left in between. The CDR3 DNA reads as TGCAGCGTTGATTGGGCTACAGATACGCAGTATTTT. This sequence encodes CSVDWATDTQYF.